This T cell receptor (beta chain) is from a study of tumor and adjacent non-tumor tissue in lung cancer. Overall study context: On average, productive TCRbeta reads reached some 4.4 million per sample. Broader study findings: In normal lung, the top 100 clones were significantly more dominant than in tumor.

Germline assignment: CDR1 MNHNS and CDR2 SASEGT. The CDR3 extends over 14 amino acids. TCRbeta libraries were built with three rounds of nested PCR, modified from ARM-PCR. TCRdb re-called the multiplex PCR reads through MiXCR, storing one row per CDR3 protein. Among 45,000 or so distinct CDR3 sequences listed, 60% to 65% were seen once. The template was RNA from unsorted bulk tissue. More than 3 cm separated this lung sample from the edge of the tumor. In regard to this clonotype: Antigen specificity is unknown. A read error is possible here, since a much larger clone lies one base away.

The sequence was obtained from a woman in her 40s with non-small cell lung cancer. The sequenced sample consisted of distant non-tumor lung tissue. This rearrangement joins TRBV6-1 to TRBJ2-3; possible D gene TRBD2, 6 bases. CDR3 residues: CAGRGGPAGDTQYF. CDR3 nucleotide sequence: TGTGCCGGCAGAGGAGGTCCGGCGGGGGATACGCAGTATTTT.